This TCR beta chain was captured by sequencing in a study of long-term antiretroviral therapy in people with HIV. For the study at large: The earliest samples predate the 2015 immediate-ART recommendation by about a decade.

Version v3.0 of the immunoSEQ assay ran at survey level. Repertoires were generated with immunoSEQ multiplex PCR, while TCRdb's copy carries only in-frame clones and drops some. Among about 33,000 clones listed, around three quarters were seen once. Trimming removed 2 bases from V and 0 bases from J, with 9 bases in between. The CDR3 has 15 residues. The germline V gene encodes CDR1 SGHAT and CDR2 FQNNGV. A note on this clone: Its antigen is unidentified.

Study-level findings and limits: ART was followed by higher diversity that remained below transplant donor controls.

The material was unsorted PBMCs, obtained 2 years after starting antiretroviral therapy. The V gene is TRBV11-2, the J gene TRBJ2-3; weak D call: TRBD1 (5 bases). The TCR originated in a woman aged 45-65 years with HIV. The chain's CDR3 is CASSLTGASTDTQYF. The CDR3 bases are TGTGCCAGCAGCTTAACTGGGGCGAGCACAGATACGCAGTATTTT.